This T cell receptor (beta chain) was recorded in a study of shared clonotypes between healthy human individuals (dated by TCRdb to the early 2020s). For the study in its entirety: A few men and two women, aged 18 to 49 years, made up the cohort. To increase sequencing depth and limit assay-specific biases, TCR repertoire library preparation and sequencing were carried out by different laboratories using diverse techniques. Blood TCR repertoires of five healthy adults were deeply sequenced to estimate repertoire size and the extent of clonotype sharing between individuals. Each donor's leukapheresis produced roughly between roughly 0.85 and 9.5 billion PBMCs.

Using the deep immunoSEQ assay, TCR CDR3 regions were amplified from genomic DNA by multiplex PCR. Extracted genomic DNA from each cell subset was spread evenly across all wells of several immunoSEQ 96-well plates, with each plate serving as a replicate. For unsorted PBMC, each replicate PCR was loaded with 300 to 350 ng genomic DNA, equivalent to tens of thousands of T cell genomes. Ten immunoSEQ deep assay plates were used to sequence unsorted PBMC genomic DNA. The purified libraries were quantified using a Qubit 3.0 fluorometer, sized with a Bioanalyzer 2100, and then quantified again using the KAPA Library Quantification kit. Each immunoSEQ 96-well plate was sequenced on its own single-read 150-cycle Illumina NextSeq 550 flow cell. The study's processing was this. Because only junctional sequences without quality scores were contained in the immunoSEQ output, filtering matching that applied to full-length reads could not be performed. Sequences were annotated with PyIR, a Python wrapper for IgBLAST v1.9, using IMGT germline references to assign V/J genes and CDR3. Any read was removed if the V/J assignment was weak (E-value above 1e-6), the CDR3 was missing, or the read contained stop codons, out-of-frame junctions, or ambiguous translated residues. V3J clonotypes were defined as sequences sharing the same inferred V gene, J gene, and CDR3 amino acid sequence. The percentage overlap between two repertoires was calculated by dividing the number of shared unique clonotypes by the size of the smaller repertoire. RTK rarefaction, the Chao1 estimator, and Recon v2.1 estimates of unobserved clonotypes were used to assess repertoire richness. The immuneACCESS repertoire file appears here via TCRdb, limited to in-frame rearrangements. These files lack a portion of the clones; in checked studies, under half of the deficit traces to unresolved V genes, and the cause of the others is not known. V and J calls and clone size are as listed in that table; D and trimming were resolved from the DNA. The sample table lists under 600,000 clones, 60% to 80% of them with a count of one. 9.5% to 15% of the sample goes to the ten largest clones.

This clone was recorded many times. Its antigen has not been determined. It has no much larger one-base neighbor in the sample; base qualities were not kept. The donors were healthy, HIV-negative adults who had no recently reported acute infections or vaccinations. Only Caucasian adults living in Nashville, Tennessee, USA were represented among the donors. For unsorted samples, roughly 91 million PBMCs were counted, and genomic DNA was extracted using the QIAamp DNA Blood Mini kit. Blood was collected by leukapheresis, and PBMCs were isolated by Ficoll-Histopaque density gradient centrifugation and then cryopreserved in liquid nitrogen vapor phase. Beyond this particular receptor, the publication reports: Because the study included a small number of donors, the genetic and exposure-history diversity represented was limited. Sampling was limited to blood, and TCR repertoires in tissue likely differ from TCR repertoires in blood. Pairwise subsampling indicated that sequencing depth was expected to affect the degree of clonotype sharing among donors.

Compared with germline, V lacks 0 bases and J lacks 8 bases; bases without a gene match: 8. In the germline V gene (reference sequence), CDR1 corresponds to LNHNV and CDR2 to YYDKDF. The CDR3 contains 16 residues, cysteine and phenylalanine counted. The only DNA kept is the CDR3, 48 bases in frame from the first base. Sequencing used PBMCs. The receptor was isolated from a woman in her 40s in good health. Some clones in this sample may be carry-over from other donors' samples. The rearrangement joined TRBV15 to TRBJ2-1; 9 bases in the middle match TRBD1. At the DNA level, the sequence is TGTGCCACCAGCAGAGATGCGGGACAGGGTGCCGATGAGCAGTTCTTC. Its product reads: CATSRDAGQGADEQFF.